The 27 T cell receptor beta chains presented below share a single source sample, sequenced in a study of shared clonotypes between healthy human individuals (dated by TCRdb to the early 2020s). Libraries came from the immunoSEQ multiplex PCR assay. Here the immuneACCESS table is served through TCRdb, limited to in-frame sequences with V and J called. Missing clones are a known gap in these copies; in checked studies unresolved V genes cover under half, and the rest lacks a known reason. The sample table shows around 650,000 clones, and around 96% are seen once. Less than 0.12% of the sample is in the top ten clones. CD8 naive samples were obtained by positive selection for CCR7 among CD45RO-negative cells, yielding a CD45RA+CCR7+ population from which TemRA cells were excluded. Sequencing input: naive CD8+ T cells sorted from blood. Per the publication, the cell subset or site label means: CD45RA+CCR7+. The receptors were gathered from a young woman in good health.

The chain carries TRBV28 and TRBJ2-5, with a possible D match to TRBD2 (7 bases). The CDR3 is 14 amino acids. Germline V gene lookup returns CDR1 MDHEN and CDR2 SYDVKM. Trimming shortened V by 4 bases and J by 7 bases, and 16 bases separated the two germline ends. The CDR3 reads CASSSETGRVTQYF. The CDR3 bases are TGTGCCAGCAGTTCCGAAACAGGGAGGGTGACCCAGTACTTC.

This chain connects TRBV6-5 to TRBJ1-1, with 7 positions matching TRBD1. V gave up 8 bases and J gave up 1 base; unmatched junction bases: 10. In germline, CDR1 is MNHEY, CDR2 SVGAGI. The CDR3 is 15 amino acids. This CDR3 is CASAKLYRGNTEAFF. For the CDR3, the DNA is TGTGCCAGCGCTAAACTTTACAGGGGGAACACTGAAGCTTTCTTT.

The chain combines TRBV4-1 with TRBJ1-1; D unclear. Germline V gene sequence: CDR1 MGHRA, CDR2 YSYEKL. There are 19 residues in the CDR3. V lost 6 bases, J lost 0 bases, and 26 bases lay in between. The CDR3 DNA is TGCGCCAGCAGTACCAAGGTCATCGGGATGGGAGTTGTGAACACTGAAGCTTTCTTT. It specifies CASSTKVIGMGVVNTEAFF.

This chain joins TRBV15 and TRBJ2-1; perhaps TRBD1 as D (6 bases). V was trimmed by 3 bases and J by 8 bases, leaving 14 bases between them. The germline CDR1 and CDR2 sequences are LNHNV and YYDKDF (reference sequence). This CDR3 spans 14 amino acids. The DNA for the CDR3 is TGTGCCACCAGCAGCGTTGAACAGGGCCATGAGCAGTTCTTC. It codes for CATSSVEQGHEQFF.

The J gene is TRBJ2-7, the V gene TRBV18; possibly TRBD2 for D (5 bases). Germline assignment: CDR1 KGHSH and CDR2 LQKENI. The V end lost 2 bases, the J end lost 3 bases, and 14 bases lay between the germline ends. CDR3 length: 15 amino acids. The CDR3 here is CASSPTASQSYEQYF. The CDR3 DNA reads TGTGCCAGCTCACCAACGGCTAGCCAGAGCTACGAGCAGTACTTC.

The V call is TRBV7-2, the J call TRBJ1-1; D unresolved. Germline V gives CDR1 SGHTA, CDR2 FQGNSA. The CDR3 is 13 amino acids. V was cut by 0 bases and J by 5 bases, with 7 bases left in between. CDR3 protein: CASSLAKRTEAFF. The CDR3 bases are TGTGCCAGCAGCTTAGCTAAGAGGACTGAAGCTTTCTTT.

This clone was seen many times. The chain has TRBV7-2 and TRBJ2-7; TRBD2 matches 9 bases. With 2 bases clipped from V and 2 bases from J, the junction kept 4 bases outside the gene matches. The length of the CDR3 is 15 residues. The germline gives CDR1 SGHTA, CDR2 FQGNSA. CDR3 amino acids: CASSLNAGGAYEQYF. Here the CDR3 DNA reads TGTGCCAGCAGCTTAAATGCGGGAGGGGCCTACGAGCAGTACTTC.

This clone has just one count. This chain uses TRBV27 with TRBJ2-7; D not resolved. Trimming left V 6 bases short and J 0 bases short, with 24 bases between. This CDR3 is built from 18 residues. Germline CDR1 MNHEY, CDR2 SMNVEV (reference sequence). The CDR3 region is CASSLRNSAGGNSYEQYF. In DNA, the CDR3 is TGTGCCAGCAGCCTAAGAAACTCTGCAGGCGGAAACTCCTACGAGCAGTACTTC.

The gene calls are TRBV5-4 and TRBJ2-3; TRBD2 agrees at 8 bases. This CDR3 comprises 14 residues. Germline-derived CDR1 and CDR2 are SGHNT and YYREEE (reference sequence). Trimming cost V 1 base and J 5 bases; bases outside gene matches: 3. The CDR3 DNA reads as TGTGCCAGCAGCTTGAGTCTAGCGGGAGATACGCAGTATTTT. Its protein is CASSLSLAGDTQYF.

The chain carries TRBV2 and TRBJ1-1; tentative D call: TRBD1 (5 bases). CDR1 and CDR2 (germline): SNHLY, FYNNEI. The CDR3 has 16 amino acids. Trimming removed 2 bases at V and 6 bases at J, with 19 bases between. The CDR3 DNA follows: TGTGCCAGCAGTGAAAATCCGGGGGATATAGAGGCTGAAGCTTTCTTT. Translation: CASSENPGDIEAEAFF. Full variable domain (rest looked up from reference TRBV2 and TRBJ1-1): EPEVTQTPSHQVTQMGQEVILRCVPISNHLYFYWYRQILGQKVEFLVSFYNNEISEKSEIFDDQFSVERPDGSNFTLKIRSTKLEDSAMYFCASSENPGDIEAEAFFGQGTRLTVV.

The gene calls are TRBV5-4 and TRBJ2-2, with D possibly TRBD1 on 5 matching bases. CDR3 length: 15 amino acids. Trimming left V 3 bases short and J 0 bases short, with 9 bases between. Germline assignment: CDR1 SGHNT and CDR2 YYREEE (reference sequence). Here the CDR3 reads CASSSDNTNTGELFF. For the CDR3, the DNA is TGTGCCAGCAGCTCGGACAATACGAACACCGGGGAGCTGTTTTTT.

This chain links TRBV7-9 with TRBJ2-5; TRBD1 matches at 9 bases. CDR1 SEHNR and CDR2 FQNEAQ come from the germline V gene (reference sequence). The CDR3 covers 18 residues. With 5 bases clipped from V and 5 bases from J, the junction kept 18 bases outside the gene matches. In DNA, the CDR3 is TGTGCCAGCAGCGATGCTTGGGACAGGGTCCGAAGTCGGGAGACCCAGTACTTC. It codes for CASSDAWDRVRSRETQYF. Full variable domain (rest looked up from reference TRBV7-9 and TRBJ2-5): DTGVSQNPRHKITKRGQNVTFRCDPISEHNRLYWYRQTLGQGPEFLTYFQNEAQLEKSRLLSDRFSAERPKGSFSTLEIQRTEQGDSAMYLCASSDAWDRVRSRETQYFGPGTRLLVL.

This rearrangement joins TRBV2 to TRBJ2-2; D gene unclear. V was pared by 3 bases and J by 0 bases, with 20 bases between. The CDR3 consists of 19 residues. Germline lookup yields CDR1 SNHLY and CDR2 FYNNEI. CDR3 coding DNA: TGTGCCAGCAGTGAGGGTAACAAAGGTCGATCTGCGAACACCGGGGAGCTGTTTTTT. Protein: CASSEGNKGRSANTGELFF.

The chain uses TRBV28 and TRBJ2-2, with D perhaps matching TRBD2 (6 bases). Germline V gene data show CDR1 as MDHEN and CDR2 as SYDVKM. Deletions cut 5 bases from V and 5 bases from J, with 12 bases between. The length of the CDR3 is 14 residues. The CDR3 region has the DNA TGTGCCAGCAGTCATCTAGCGCCGACCGGGGAGCTGTTTTTT. Its translation is CASSHLAPTGELFF. Full variable domain (missing parts from reference TRBV28 and TRBJ2-2): DVKVTQSSRYLVKRTGEKVFLECVQDMDHENMFWYRQDPGLGLRLIYFSYDVKMKEKGDIPEGYSVSREKKERFSLILESASTNQTSMYLCASSHLAPTGELFFGEGSRLTVL.

About this clone itself: Other DNA sequences in the same sample also yield this CDR3. The chain uses TRBV14 and TRBJ2-7, with D unresolved. Germline V CDR1 and CDR2: SGHDN, FVKESK. The CDR3 has 11 amino acids. Trimming pared 1 base from V and 4 bases from J, leaving 2 bases between. CDR3 nucleotide sequence: TGTGCCAGCAGCCAAGGATACGAGCAGTACTTC. Protein sequence: CASSQGYEQYF. Looking up the rest from reference TRBV14 and TRBJ2-7 gives the full variable domain: EAGVTQFPSHSVIEKGQTVTLRCDPISGHDNLYWYRRVMGKEIKFLLHFVKESKQDESGMPNNRFLAERTGGTYSTLKVQPAELEDSGVYFCASSQGYEQYFGPGTRLTVT.

The chain links TRBV28 to TRBJ2-5; D call uncertain. The CDR3 is 14 amino acids. Germline-derived CDR1 and CDR2 are MDHEN and SYDVKM. The V gene lost 3 bases and the J gene lost 11 bases, with 19 bases spanning the gap. This CDR3 is CASSFVAGSEEQYF. The CDR3, as DNA: TGTGCCAGCAGTTTCGTCGCCGGCTCAGAGGAGCAGTACTTC. Supplemented by reference TRBV28 and TRBJ2-5, the full variable domain reads DVKVTQSSRYLVKRTGEKVFLECVQDMDHENMFWYRQDPGLGLRLIYFSYDVKMKEKGDIPEGYSVSREKKERFSLILESASTNQTSMYLCASSFVAGSEEQYFGPGTRLLVL.

V is TRBV19 and J is TRBJ1-1; D call uncertain. CDR3 length: 11 amino acids. Trimming removed 3 bases from V and 6 bases from J, with 5 bases in between. CDR1 and CDR2 (germline): LNHDA, SQIVND (reference sequence). This CDR3 is CASSIWAEAFF. The CDR3, as DNA: TGTGCCAGTAGTATTTGGGCTGAAGCTTTCTTT.

The chain combines TRBV6-1 with TRBJ2-5; 11 positions agree with TRBD2. Germline V lookup: CDR1 MNHNS, CDR2 SASEGT. With 3 bases clipped from V and 3 bases from J, the junction kept 0 bases outside the gene matches. This CDR3 spans 14 amino acids. The CDR3 DNA sequence: TGTGCCAGCAGTGAGGGACTAGCGGAAGAGACCCAGTACTTC. Protein: CASSEGLAEETQYF.

The rearrangement links TRBV28 to TRBJ1-5, with D unresolved. Trimming cost V 8 bases and J 2 bases, with 16 bases left between them. The CDR3 is made up of 15 amino acids. Looked up from germline, CDR1 is MDHEN and CDR2 is SYDVKM. The CDR3 sequence is CASAPGTVGNQPQHF. DNA for the CDR3: TGTGCCAGCGCCCCTGGTACCGTTGGCAATCAGCCCCAGCATTTT.

The chain employs TRBV6-6 and TRBJ2-4; the D gene is possibly TRBD2 (5 bases). The CDR3 covers 12 residues. With 0 bases removed from V and 15 bases from J, the gap between germline ends came to 12 bases. Germline V lookup: CDR1 MNHNY, CDR2 SVGAGI (reference sequence). CDR3 loop: CASSYSQNGLYF. The DNA of the CDR3 is TGTGCCAGCAGTTACTCGCAGAACGGACTGTACTTC.

The CDR3 region is CSVIISEYLYEQYF. DNA for the CDR3: TGCAGCGTGATTATATCCGAATATTTGTACGAGCAGTACTTC. The chain employs TRBV29-1 and TRBJ2-7; D not resolved. The CDR3 length is 14 residues. Germline CDR1 SQVTM, CDR2 ANQGSEA. V gave up 6 bases and J gave up 4 bases, with 19 bases separating them.

This chain joins TRBV13 and TRBJ1-2; 8 nucleotides match TRBD1. The CDR3 totals 15 residues. The germline V gene has CDR1 PRHDT and CDR2 FYEKMQ (reference sequence). J lost 6 bases, V lost 3 bases, and 9 bases had no gene match. CDR3 protein: CASSFSTGGADGYTF. Here the CDR3 DNA reads TGTGCCAGCAGCTTCTCTACAGGGGGGGCGGATGGCTACACCTTC.

The CDR3 spells CASQASDTQYF. As DNA, the CDR3 is TGTGCCAGCCAAGCGTCCGATACGCAGTATTTT. V is TRBV7-9 and J is TRBJ2-3; unclear D gene. V dropped 8 bases and J dropped 6 bases, with 9 bases sitting between them. Germline V gene lookup returns CDR1 SEHNR and CDR2 FQNEAQ (reference sequence). The CDR3 runs 11 residues.

The J gene is TRBJ2-5, the V gene TRBV4-2; the match to TRBD2 covers 8 bases. The CDR3 has 16 residues. V lost 5 bases, J lost 5 bases, and 13 bases stayed unmatched. Germline lookup yields CDR1 LGHNA and CDR2 YNFKEQ. The CDR3: CASSYNLAGEGETQYF. In nucleotides, the CDR3 is TGTGCCAGCAGCTACAACCTAGCGGGCGAGGGTGAGACCCAGTACTTC.

The V and J genes are TRBV6-6 and TRBJ2-7; no clear D gene. There are 12 residues in the CDR3. Trimming took 7 bases from V and 6 from J, leaving 13 bases between them. Germline CDR1 is MNHNY and CDR2 is SVGAGI (reference sequence). The CDR3 is CASKSEVPEQYF. The CDR3 bases are TGTGCCAGCAAGTCCGAAGTTCCCGAGCAGTACTTC.

V gene TRBV13 combines with J gene TRBJ2-7; TRBD1 matches 9 bases. Looked up from germline, CDR1 is PRHDT and CDR2 is FYEKMQ (reference sequence). The ends lost 5 bases at V and 4 bases at J; junction bases unmatched: 6. This CDR3 is built from 14 residues. CDR3 protein: CASSRGTGKYEQYF. CDR3 DNA: TGTGCCAGCAGCCGAGGGACAGGGAAGTACGAGCAGTACTTC.

V gene TRBV5-8 combines with J gene TRBJ2-5; TRBD2 matches at 10 bases. Germline CDR1 is SGHTS and CDR2 is YDEGEE. The CDR3 has 17 amino acids. The ends lost 3 bases at V and 5 bases at J; junction bases unmatched: 13. DNA for the CDR3: TGTGCCAGCAGCTCGGGGCTAGCGGGAGCGTTGTTGGAGACCCAGTACTTC. This encodes CASSSGLAGALLETQYF. The whole variable domain, filled in from reference TRBV5-8 and TRBJ2-5, reads EAGVTQSPTHLIKTRGQQATLRCSPISGHTSVYWYQQALGLGLQFLLWYDEGEERNRGNFPPRFSGRQFPNYSSELNVNALELEDSALYLCASSSGLAGALLETQYFGPGTRLLVL.